Each of the 30 T cell receptor beta chains below was sequenced from the same sample in a study of T cell repertoires in ileal Crohn's disease. Some clones are missing from TCRdb's copy, which holds only in-frame ones; the method was immunoSEQ multiplex PCR. Among around 33,000 clones listed, 80% were seen once. The source material was ileal tissue. The receptors shown here come from an adult with Crohn's disease.

CDR3 DNA: TGTGCCAGCAGTGACGGCGGGAATACGCCCCTCCACTTT. Its translation: CASSDGGNTPLHF. The chain combines TRBV6-1 with TRBJ1-6, with D hard to call. CDR1 and CDR2 from the germline V gene are MNHNS and SASEGT. There are 13 residues in the CDR3. The ends were cut back, 3 bases at V and 13 bases at J, with 13 bases in the middle.

This rearrangement joins TRBV27 to TRBJ2-5; TRBD1 might be the D (6 bases). This CDR3 contains 15 residues. V lost 6 bases and J lost 4, with 18 bases in between. Germline V gene data show CDR1 as MNHEY and CDR2 as SMNVEV (reference sequence). The chain's CDR3 is CASRRHHEGVETQYF. CDR3 nucleotides: TGTGCCAGCAGGCGACACCACGAGGGGGTAGAGACCCAGTACTTC.

The J gene is TRBJ1-2, the V gene TRBV19; D not certain. CDR3 length equals 13 residues. The V end lost 6 bases, the J end lost 11 bases, and 19 bases lay between the germline ends. Germline V gives CDR1 LNHDA, CDR2 SQIVND (reference sequence). The CDR3 sequence: CASSYLYEWRYTF. The CDR3 nucleotides read TGTGCCAGTAGCTACCTCTATGAGTGGAGGTACACCTTC.

Concerning this clone: One junction end disagrees with the germline gene, perhaps due to a read error. V gene TRBV5-6 combines with J gene TRBJ1-1, with 8 bases lining up with TRBD1. The germline gives CDR1 SGHDT, CDR2 YYEEEE. The CDR3 has 14 amino acids. The CDR3 DNA follows: TGTGCCAGCAGGTTGGACAGGGCGGACACTGAAGCTTTCTTT. Protein: CASRLDRADTEAFF.

V usage is TRBV6-5 and J usage is TRBJ2-5; 13 nucleotides match TRBD2. Looked up from germline, CDR1 is MNHEY and CDR2 is SVGAGI. The CDR3 is 15 residues long. Losses at the gene ends were 7 bases for V and 1 base for J; bases not matched to a gene: 3. The CDR3 sequence is CASNRLAGGQETQYF. The CDR3 DNA reads TGTGCCAGCAACAGACTAGCGGGGGGCCAAGAGACCCAGTACTTC.

This chain joins TRBV4-3 and TRBJ1-3; D unresolved. The V end lost 1 base, the J end lost 4 bases, and 5 bases lay between the germline ends. The CDR3 is 13 amino acids. The germline V gene has CDR1 LGHNA and CDR2 YSLEER. CDR3 in amino acids: CASSQGRGNTIYF. For the CDR3, the DNA is TGCGCCAGCAGCCAAGGTCGGGGAAACACCATATATTTT.

This sequence joins TRBV4-1 and TRBJ2-7; TRBD1 might be the D (6 bases). Per the germline V gene, CDR1 is MGHRA and CDR2 is YSYEKL. V lost 4 bases and J lost 6, with 16 bases in between. There are 14 residues in the CDR3. The CDR3 DNA sequence: TGCGCCAGCAGCCCCTACAGGGATCGGAGCGAGCAGTACTTC. Its protein is CASSPYRDRSEQYF.

This clone was counted only a few times. The chain recombines TRBV7-3 with TRBJ2-7; 9 nucleotides line up with TRBD2. Germline CDR1 SGHTA, CDR2 FQGTGA. This CDR3 has 15 amino acids. Trimming at V came to 2 bases and at J to 1 base, leaving 3 bases not matched to a gene. DNA for the CDR3: TGTGCCAGCAGCTTACTAGCGGGGCCATCCTACGAGCAGTACTTC. Translating gives CASSLLAGPSYEQYF.

This clone was observed a single time. The chain is built from TRBV2 and TRBJ1-3, with 10 bases lining up with TRBD1. CDR3 length: 14 residues. Germline V lookup: CDR1 SNHLY, CDR2 FYNNEI. The trim removed 7 bases at V and 4 bases at J, leaving 4 bases unmatched. This CDR3 is CASMDRGIGNTIYF. CDR3 coding DNA: TGTGCCAGCATGGACAGGGGGATAGGAAACACCATATATTTT. Looking up the rest from reference TRBV2 and TRBJ1-3 gives the full variable domain: EPEVTQTPSHQVTQMGQEVILRCVPISNHLYFYWYRQILGQKVEFLVSFYNNEISEKSEIFDDQFSVERPDGSNFTLKIRSTKLEDSAMYFCASMDRGIGNTIYFGEGSWLTVV.

The chain carries TRBV5-1 and TRBJ1-2, with 10 positions matching TRBD1. V gave up 0 bases and J gave up 6 bases; unmatched junction bases: 5. Germline V gene data show CDR1 as SGHRS and CDR2 as YFSETQ. This CDR3 spans 15 amino acids. The CDR3 loop is CASSLGQGATDGYTF. CDR3 bases: TGCGCCAGCAGCTTGGGACAGGGGGCGACAGATGGCTACACCTTC.

V usage is TRBV7-9 and J usage is TRBJ1-2; no firm D call. With 1 base removed from V and 2 bases from J, the gap between germline ends came to 8 bases. The CDR3 extends over 14 amino acids. Germline CDR1 reads SEHNR; CDR2 reads FQNEAQ (reference sequence). The CDR3 loop reads CASSLGSRNYGYTF. The CDR3 DNA reads TGTGCCAGCAGCTTAGGTTCGCGAAACTATGGCTACACCTTC.

The rearrangement links TRBV5-1 to TRBJ2-5; D perhaps matches TRBD1 (5 bases). This CDR3 is built from 14 residues. The V gene lost 4 bases and the J gene lost 7 bases, with 17 bases spanning the gap. Germline CDR1 reads SGHRS; CDR2 reads YFSETQ. CDR3 residues: CASSADQGAVTQYF. The CDR3 DNA reads as TGCGCCAGCAGCGCGGACCAGGGTGCTGTGACCCAGTACTTC. Based on the CDR3 plus reference TRBV5-1 and TRBJ2-5, the full variable domain is KAGVTQTPRYLIKTRGQQVTLSCSPISGHRSVSWYQQTPGQGLQFLFEYFSETQRNKGNFPGRFSGRQFSNSRSEMNVSTLELGDSALYLCASSADQGAVTQYFGPGTRLLVL.

CDR3 sequence reads: CASSETSRGNQPQHF. CDR3 coding DNA: TGTGCCAGCAGTGAAACTTCACGGGGGAATCAGCCCCAGCATTTT. This chain connects TRBV2 to TRBJ1-5, with D possibly matching TRBD1 (5 bases). The CDR3 sequence is 15 residues long. Per the germline V gene, CDR1 is SNHLY and CDR2 is FYNNEI. Trimming left V 2 bases short and J 4 bases short, with 12 bases between.

The J gene is TRBJ1-2, the V gene TRBV6-1; D is undetermined. Trimming removed 9 bases at V and 8 bases at J, with 19 bases between. Germline CDR1 and CDR2: MNHNS and SASEGT. The length of the CDR3 is 13 residues. The CDR3 protein is CASSSGNRWGYTF. For the CDR3, the DNA is TGTGCCAGTTCCTCCGGTAACCGTTGGGGCTACACCTTC.

This rearrangement joins TRBV15 to TRBJ1-1; D is perhaps TRBD1 (5 bases). Germline V CDR1 and CDR2: LNHNV, YYDKDF (reference sequence). There are 14 residues in the CDR3. V shed 1 base and J shed 1 base, with 7 bases lying between them. The CDR3 reads CATSRGQGNTEAFF. In DNA form, the CDR3 reads TGTGCCACCAGCAGAGGCCAGGGGAACACTGAAGCTTTCTTT.

The chain employs TRBV7-9 and TRBJ1-1; TRBD1 aligns across 7 bases. V lost 5 bases, J lost 3 bases, and 3 bases stayed unmatched. Germline-derived CDR1 and CDR2 are SEHNR and FQNEAQ (reference sequence). This CDR3 is built from 13 residues. CDR3 residues: CASSPRGYTEAFF. The DNA of the CDR3 is TGTGCCAGCAGCCCCAGGGGGTACACTGAAGCTTTCTTT.

CDR3 bases: TGCGCCAGCAGCTTGCAAGCGGGGGCTTGGGAGCAGTACTTC. Protein sequence: CASSLQAGAWEQYF. The rearrangement joins TRBV5-1 to TRBJ2-7, with 8 bases identical to TRBD2. CDR3 length: 14 amino acids. V lost 1 base to trimming and J lost 7 bases; unmatched junction nucleotides: 7. Germline CDR1 is SGHRS and CDR2 is YFSETQ.

The CDR3 protein is CASSLSDSGANVLTF. In DNA, the CDR3 is TGTGCCAGCAGCTTGTCAGACTCTGGGGCCAACGTCCTGACTTTC. The genes are TRBV5-5 and TRBJ2-6; D is ambiguous. The CDR3 spans 15 residues. Per germline, CDR1 SGHKS and CDR2 YYEKEE (reference sequence). V was pared by 1 base and J by 0 bases, with 5 bases between.

J is TRBJ2-7 and V is TRBV5-1, with 8 bases identical to TRBD1. The CDR3 spans 15 residues. The germline gives CDR1 SGHRS, CDR2 YFSETQ. V lost 4 bases to trimming and J lost 4 bases; unmatched junction nucleotides: 10. The CDR3 loop reads CASSNGQGSSYEQYF. As DNA, the CDR3 is TGCGCCAGCAGCAACGGACAGGGAAGCTCGTACGAGCAGTACTTC.

This rearrangement joins TRBV5-4 to TRBJ2-5; 8 bases fit TRBD1. After removal of 1 base from V and 3 bases from J, the junction contained 2 bases not matched to a gene. This CDR3 has 14 amino acids. Per germline, CDR1 SGHNT and CDR2 YYREEE (reference sequence). The CDR3 DNA is TGTGCCAGCAGCTTGAGGACAGGGAAAGAGACCCAGTACTTC. This translates into CASSLRTGKETQYF.

In nucleotides, the CDR3 is TGTGCCAGCAGTAGGACTAGCGGGGCCACAGATACGCAGTATTTT. This encodes CASSRTSGATDTQYF. V is TRBV7-3 and J is TRBJ2-3, with 12 positions matching TRBD2. The V segment lost 6 bases and the J segment 2 bases; nucleotides outside the gene matches: 3. Looked up from germline, CDR1 is SGHTA and CDR2 is FQGTGA. The CDR3 length is 15 residues.

The chain couples TRBV5-1 to TRBJ1-5, with D unclear. Germline assignment: CDR1 SGHRS and CDR2 YFSETQ. This CDR3 comprises 17 residues. V was trimmed by 0 bases and J by 2 bases, leaving 15 bases between them. This CDR3 is CASSLGHAGGGNQPQHF. The CDR3 bases are TGCGCCAGCAGCTTGGGACACGCCGGAGGCGGCAATCAGCCCCAGCATTTT.

The chain links TRBV30 to TRBJ2-7; 7 positions agree with TRBD1. The CDR3 loop spans 15 amino acids. The germline gives CDR1 GTSNPN, CDR2 SVGIG (reference sequence). Trimming removed 2 bases from V and 4 bases from J; junction bases left unmatched: 11. The CDR3 sequence is CAWSSPGQNPYEQYF. Here the CDR3 DNA reads TGTGCCTGGAGTTCTCCGGGACAGAACCCGTACGAGCAGTACTTC.

The chain links TRBV9 to TRBJ2-2; 7 bases line up with TRBD2. CDR3 length: 15 residues. Germline CDR1 and CDR2: SGDLS and YYNGEE. With V trimmed by 3 bases and J by 2 bases, 4 bases remained unmatched. CDR3 in amino acids: CASSETSFNTGELFF. The CDR3 DNA is TGTGCCAGCAGCGAGACTAGCTTTAACACCGGGGAGCTGTTTTTT.

The rearrangement joins TRBV7-2 to TRBJ2-5, with TRBD2 identical over 7 bases. Germline V gene sequence: CDR1 SGHTA, CDR2 FQGNSA. V shed 7 bases and J 5 bases; nucleotides not matched to a gene: 13. There are 15 residues in the CDR3. The DNA of the CDR3 is TGTGCCAGCAAATCCAGCAGCGGGGCGCGTGAGACCCAGTACTTC. Translation gives CASKSSSGARETQYF.

J is TRBJ1-1 and V is TRBV9; maybe TRBD1 (6 bases). Per the germline V gene, CDR1 is SGDLS and CDR2 is YYNGEE. V was pared by 2 bases and J by 1 base, with 27 bases between. The CDR3 totals 20 residues. The CDR3 spells CASSVFAVATLGQTNTEAFF. The CDR3 DNA is TGTGCCAGCAGCGTTTTCGCCGTGGCGACCCTCGGACAGACGAACACTGAAGCTTTCTTT.

This sequence joins TRBV5-6 and TRBJ1-1; D is perhaps TRBD1 (5 bases). The V gene's germline CDR1 is SGHDT and CDR2 YYEEEE. V lost 1 base, J lost 7 bases, and 11 bases lay in between. The CDR3 loop spans 13 amino acids. CDR3 sequence: CASSLWGGYEAFF. CDR3 in DNA: TGTGCCAGCAGCTTGTGGGGGGGATATGAAGCTTTCTTT.

This chain uses TRBV19 with TRBJ2-7; D remains unclear. The CDR3 is 13 residues long. In germline, CDR1 is LNHDA, CDR2 SQIVND (reference sequence). V was clipped by 5 bases and J by 2 bases, with 10 bases between them. The CDR3 bases are TGTGCCAGTAGTCAGTTCCCACCCTACGAGCAGTACTTC. Translating it yields CASSQFPPYEQYF.

This chain uses TRBV28 with TRBJ2-1, with 7 bases aligning to TRBD2. With V trimmed by 7 bases and J by 5 bases, 5 bases remained unmatched. CDR3 length: 13 amino acids. Germline V gene lookup returns CDR1 MDHEN and CDR2 SYDVKM. CDR3 loop: CASMSGANNEQFF. For the CDR3, the DNA is TGTGCCAGCATGAGCGGGGCAAACAATGAGCAGTTCTTC.

The chain carries TRBV10-3 and TRBJ1-2; 8 bases match TRBD1. Germline V gene lookup returns CDR1 ENHRY and CDR2 SYGVKD. This CDR3 has 12 residues. The junction had 4 bases not matched to a gene; V was cut back by 2 bases and J by 11 bases. The CDR3 sequence is CAISEGQGKYTF. Written as DNA, the CDR3 is TGTGCCATCAGTGAGGGACAGGGCAAATACACCTTC.